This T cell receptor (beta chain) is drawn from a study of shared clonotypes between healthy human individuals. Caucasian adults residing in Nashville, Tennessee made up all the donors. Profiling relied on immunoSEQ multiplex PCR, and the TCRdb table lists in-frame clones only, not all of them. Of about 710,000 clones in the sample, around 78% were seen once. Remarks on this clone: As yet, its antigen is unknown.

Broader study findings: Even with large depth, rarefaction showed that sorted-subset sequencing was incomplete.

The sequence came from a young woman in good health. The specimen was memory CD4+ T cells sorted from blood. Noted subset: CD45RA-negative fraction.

CDR3 region: CASSLTGGAETQYF. The DNA of the CDR3 is TGTGCCAGCAGCTTGACAGGGGGCGCAGAGACCCAGTACTTC. The chain combines TRBV7-3 with TRBJ2-5; 10 positions match TRBD1. The germline V gene has CDR1 SGHTA and CDR2 FQGTGA. This CDR3 region has 14 residues. The ends lost 3 bases at V and 4 bases at J; junction bases unmatched: 2.